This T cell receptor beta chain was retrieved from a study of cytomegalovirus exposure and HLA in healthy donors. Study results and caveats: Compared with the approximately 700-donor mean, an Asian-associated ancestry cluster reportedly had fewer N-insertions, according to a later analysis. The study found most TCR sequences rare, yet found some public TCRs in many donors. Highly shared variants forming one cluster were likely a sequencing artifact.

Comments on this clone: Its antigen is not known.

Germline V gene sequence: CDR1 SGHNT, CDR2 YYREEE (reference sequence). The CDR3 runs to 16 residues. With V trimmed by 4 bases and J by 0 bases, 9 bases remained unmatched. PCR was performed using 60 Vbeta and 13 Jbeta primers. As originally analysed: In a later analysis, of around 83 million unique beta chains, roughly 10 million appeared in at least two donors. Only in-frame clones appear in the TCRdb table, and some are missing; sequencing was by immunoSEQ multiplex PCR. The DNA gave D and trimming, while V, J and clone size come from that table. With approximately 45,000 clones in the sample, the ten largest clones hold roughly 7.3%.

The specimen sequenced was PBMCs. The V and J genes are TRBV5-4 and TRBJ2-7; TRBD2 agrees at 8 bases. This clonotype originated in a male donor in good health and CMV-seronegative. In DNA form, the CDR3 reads TGTGCCAGCAGCCGGTCGGGACTAGTCAGCTCCTACGAGCAGTACTTC. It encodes CASSRSGLVSSYEQYF.